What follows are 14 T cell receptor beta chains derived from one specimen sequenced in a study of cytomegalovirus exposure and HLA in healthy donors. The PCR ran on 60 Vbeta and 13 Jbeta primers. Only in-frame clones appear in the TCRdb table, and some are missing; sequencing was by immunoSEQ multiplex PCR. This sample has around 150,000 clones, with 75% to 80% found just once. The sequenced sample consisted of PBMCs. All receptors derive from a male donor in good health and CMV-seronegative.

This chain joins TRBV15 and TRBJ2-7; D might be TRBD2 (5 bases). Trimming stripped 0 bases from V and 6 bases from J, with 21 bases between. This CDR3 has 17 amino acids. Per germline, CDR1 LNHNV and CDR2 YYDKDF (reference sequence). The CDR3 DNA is TGTGCCACCAGCAGAGATCCTATGAGGGAATATTATTTCGAGCAGTACTTC. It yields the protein CATSRDPMREYYFEQYF.

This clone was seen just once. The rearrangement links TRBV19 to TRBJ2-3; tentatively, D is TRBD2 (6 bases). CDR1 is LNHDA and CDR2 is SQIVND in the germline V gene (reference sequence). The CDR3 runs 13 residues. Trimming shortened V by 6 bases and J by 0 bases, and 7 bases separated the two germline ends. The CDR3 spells CASRTSSTDTQYF. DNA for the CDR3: TGTGCCAGTAGGACTAGTAGCACAGATACGCAGTATTTT.

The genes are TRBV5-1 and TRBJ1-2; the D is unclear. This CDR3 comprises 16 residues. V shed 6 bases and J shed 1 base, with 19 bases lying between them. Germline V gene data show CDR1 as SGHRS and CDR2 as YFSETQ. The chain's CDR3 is CASKSGREPNNYGYTF. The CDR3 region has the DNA TGCGCCAGCAAGTCAGGACGGGAACCTAATAACTATGGCTACACCTTC.

The CDR3 sequence is CASSPGLGYGYTF. DNA of the CDR3: TGTGCCAGCAGCCCAGGGTTAGGCTATGGCTACACCTTC. The rearrangement uses TRBV7-3 and TRBJ1-2, with D tentatively TRBD1 (5 bases). The CDR3 totals 13 residues. The germline V gene has CDR1 SGHTA and CDR2 FQGTGA. Trimming pared 5 bases from V and 4 bases from J, leaving 11 bases between.

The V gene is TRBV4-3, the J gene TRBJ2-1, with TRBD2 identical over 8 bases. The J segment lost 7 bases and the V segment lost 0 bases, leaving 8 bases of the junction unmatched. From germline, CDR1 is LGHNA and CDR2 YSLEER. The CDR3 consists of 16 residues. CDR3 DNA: TGCGCCAGCAGCCAAGATTCGAGCGGGAGACGAAATGAGCAGTTCTTC. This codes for CASSQDSSGRRNEQFF.

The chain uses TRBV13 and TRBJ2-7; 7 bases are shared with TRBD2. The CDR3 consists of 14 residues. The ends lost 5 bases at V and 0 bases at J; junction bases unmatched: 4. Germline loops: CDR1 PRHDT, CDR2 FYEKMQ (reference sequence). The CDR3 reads CASSGRGGSYEQYF. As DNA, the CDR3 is TGTGCCAGCAGCGGGAGGGGAGGCTCCTACGAGCAGTACTTC.

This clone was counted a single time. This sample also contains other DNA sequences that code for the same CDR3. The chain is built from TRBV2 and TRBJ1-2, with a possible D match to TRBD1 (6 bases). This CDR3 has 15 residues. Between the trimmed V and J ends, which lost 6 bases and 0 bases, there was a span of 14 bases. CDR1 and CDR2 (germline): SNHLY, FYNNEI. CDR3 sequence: CASSLQGPTNYGYTF. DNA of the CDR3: TGTGCCAGCAGCCTACAGGGACCTACTAACTATGGCTACACCTTC.

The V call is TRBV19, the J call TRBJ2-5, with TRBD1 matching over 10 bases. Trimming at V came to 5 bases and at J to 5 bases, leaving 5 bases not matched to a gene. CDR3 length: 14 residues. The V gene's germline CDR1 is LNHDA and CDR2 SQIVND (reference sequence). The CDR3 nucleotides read TGTGCCAGTAGTTTTGGACAGGGGGTGGAGACCCAGTACTTC. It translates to CASSFGQGVETQYF.

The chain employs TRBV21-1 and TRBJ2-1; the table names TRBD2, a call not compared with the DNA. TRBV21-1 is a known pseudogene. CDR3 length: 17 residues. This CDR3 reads CASSKVTDYSSAEEQFF. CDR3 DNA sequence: TGTGCCAGCAGCAAAGTTACTGACTACTCTAGCGCCGAGGAGCAGTTCTTC.

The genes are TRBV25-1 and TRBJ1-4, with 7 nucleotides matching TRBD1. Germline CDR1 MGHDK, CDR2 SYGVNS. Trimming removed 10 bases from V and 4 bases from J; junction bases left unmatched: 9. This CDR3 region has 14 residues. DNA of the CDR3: TGTGCCACAGCACTGGCAGGGGGTAATGAAAAACTGTTTTTT. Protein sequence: CATALAGGNEKLFF.

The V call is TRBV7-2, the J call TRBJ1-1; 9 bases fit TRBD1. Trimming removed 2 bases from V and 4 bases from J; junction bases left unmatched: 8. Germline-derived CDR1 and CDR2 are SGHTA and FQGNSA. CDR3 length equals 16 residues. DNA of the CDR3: TGTGCCAGCAGCTTACGTTCGGGGACAGGGAGCACTGAAGCTTTCTTT. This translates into CASSLRSGTGSTEAFF. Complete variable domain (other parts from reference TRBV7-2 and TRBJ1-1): GAGVSQSPSNKVTEKGKDVELRCDPISGHTALYWYRQSLGQGLEFLIYFQGNSAPDKSGLPSDRFSAERTGGSVSTLTIQRTQQEDSAVYLCASSLRSGTGSTEAFFGQGTRLTVV.

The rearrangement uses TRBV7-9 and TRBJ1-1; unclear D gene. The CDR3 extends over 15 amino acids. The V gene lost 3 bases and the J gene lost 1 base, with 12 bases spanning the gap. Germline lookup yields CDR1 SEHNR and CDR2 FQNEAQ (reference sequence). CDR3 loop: CASSFYSGGNTEAFF. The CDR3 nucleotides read TGTGCCAGCAGCTTTTATTCAGGTGGGAACACTGAAGCTTTCTTT.

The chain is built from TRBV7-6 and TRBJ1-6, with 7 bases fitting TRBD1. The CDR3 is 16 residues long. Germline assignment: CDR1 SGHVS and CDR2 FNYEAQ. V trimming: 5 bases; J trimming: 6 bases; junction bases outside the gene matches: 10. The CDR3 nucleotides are TGTGCCAGCAGCGCAGGACCCGGGACAGCTAATTCACCCCTCCACTTT. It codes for CASSAGPGTANSPLHF.

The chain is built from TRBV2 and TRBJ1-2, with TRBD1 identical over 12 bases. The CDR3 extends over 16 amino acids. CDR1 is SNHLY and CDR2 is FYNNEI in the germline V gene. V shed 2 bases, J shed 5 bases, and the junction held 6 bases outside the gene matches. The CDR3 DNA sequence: TGTGCCAGCAGTGAATTGGGGGACAGGGGGCAATATGGCTACACCTTC. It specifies CASSELGDRGQYGYTF.